This TCR beta chain was observed in a study of shared clonotypes between healthy human individuals. Across the study: CD4 naive cells filled three plates per donor, CD4 memory three, CD8 naive two and CD8 memory one.

Only in-frame clones appear in the TCRdb table, and some are missing; sequencing was by immunoSEQ multiplex PCR. This sample carries more than 850,000 clones, 75% to 80% of them seen once, and the ten largest clones take approximately 0.5%. Trimming removed 1 base at V and 6 bases at J, with 13 bases between. Germline lookup yields CDR1 MNHNS and CDR2 SASEGT. The CDR3 totals 15 residues. The chain links TRBV6-1 to TRBJ2-1; D may be TRBD1 or TRBD2 (5 bases each). Sequences were obtained from memory CD4+ T cells from PBMCs. Subset denoted: CD45RA-negative fraction. The sequence was obtained from a man younger than 30 in good health. Some clones in this sample may be carry-over from other donors' samples. As DNA, the CDR3 is TGTGCCAGCAGTGAAGGGGTAGCAGGGACCAATGAGCAGTTCTTC. Residues: CASSEGVAGTNEQFF.